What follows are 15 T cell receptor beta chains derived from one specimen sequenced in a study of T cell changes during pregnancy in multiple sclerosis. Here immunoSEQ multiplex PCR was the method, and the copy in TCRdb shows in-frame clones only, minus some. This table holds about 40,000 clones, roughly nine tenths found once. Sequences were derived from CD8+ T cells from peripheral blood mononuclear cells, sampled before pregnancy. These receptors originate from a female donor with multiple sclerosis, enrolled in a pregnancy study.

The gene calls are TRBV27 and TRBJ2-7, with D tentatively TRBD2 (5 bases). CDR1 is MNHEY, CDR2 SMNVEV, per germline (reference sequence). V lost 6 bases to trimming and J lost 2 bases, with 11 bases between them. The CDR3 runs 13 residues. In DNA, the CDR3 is TGTGCCAGCAGGAAGGGAGCCCCCTACGAGCAGTACTTC. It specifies CASRKGAPYEQYF.

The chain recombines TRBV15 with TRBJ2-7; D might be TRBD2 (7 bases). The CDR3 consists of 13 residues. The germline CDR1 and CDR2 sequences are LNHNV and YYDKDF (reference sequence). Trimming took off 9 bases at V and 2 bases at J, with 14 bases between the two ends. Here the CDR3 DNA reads TGTGCCACGCAGGAGGGGGGGACCTACGAGCAGTACTTC. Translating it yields CATQEGGTYEQYF. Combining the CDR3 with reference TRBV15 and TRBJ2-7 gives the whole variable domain DAMVIQNPRYQVTQFGKPVTLSCSQTLNHNVMYWYQQKSSQAPKLLFHYYDKDFNNEADTPDNFQSRRPNTSFCFLDIRSPGLGDTAMYLCATQEGGTYEQYFGPGTRLTVT.

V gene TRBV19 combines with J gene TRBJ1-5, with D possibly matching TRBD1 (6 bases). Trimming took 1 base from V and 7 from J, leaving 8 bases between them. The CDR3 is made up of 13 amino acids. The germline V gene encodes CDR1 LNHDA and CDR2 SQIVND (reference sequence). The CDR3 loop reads CASSIGGRQPQHF. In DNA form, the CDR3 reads TGTGCCAGTAGTATAGGGGGGCGGCAGCCCCAGCATTTT.

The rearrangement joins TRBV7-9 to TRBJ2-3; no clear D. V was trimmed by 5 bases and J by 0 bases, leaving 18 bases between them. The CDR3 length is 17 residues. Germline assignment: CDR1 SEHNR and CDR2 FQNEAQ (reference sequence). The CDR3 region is CASSVVGSRRSTDTQYF. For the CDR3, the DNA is TGTGCCAGCAGCGTCGTCGGGTCGCGGCGAAGCACAGATACGCAGTATTTT.

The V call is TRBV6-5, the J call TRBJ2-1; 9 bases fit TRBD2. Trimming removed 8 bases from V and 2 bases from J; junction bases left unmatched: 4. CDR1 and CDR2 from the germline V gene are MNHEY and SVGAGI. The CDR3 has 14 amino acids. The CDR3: CASSREGPYNEQFF. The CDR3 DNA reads TGTGCCAGCTCGCGGGAGGGCCCCTACAATGAGCAGTTCTTC.

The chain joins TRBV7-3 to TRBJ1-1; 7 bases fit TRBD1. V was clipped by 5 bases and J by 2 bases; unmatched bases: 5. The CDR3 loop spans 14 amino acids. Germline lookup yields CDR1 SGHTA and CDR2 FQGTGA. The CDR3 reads CASSATGLNTEAFF. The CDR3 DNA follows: TGTGCCAGCAGCGCGACAGGGCTAAACACTGAAGCTTTCTTT.

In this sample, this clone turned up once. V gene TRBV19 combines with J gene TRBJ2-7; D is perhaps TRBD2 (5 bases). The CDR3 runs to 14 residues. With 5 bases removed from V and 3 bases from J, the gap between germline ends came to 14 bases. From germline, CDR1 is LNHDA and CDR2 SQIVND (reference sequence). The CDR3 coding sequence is TGTGCCAGTAGTTGGGCCACGGCGGGCTACGAGCAGTACTTC. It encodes CASSWATAGYEQYF.

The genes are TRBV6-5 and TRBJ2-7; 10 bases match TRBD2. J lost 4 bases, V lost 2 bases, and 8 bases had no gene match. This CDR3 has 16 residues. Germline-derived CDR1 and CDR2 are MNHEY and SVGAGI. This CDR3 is CASSYGLAGASYEQYF. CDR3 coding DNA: TGTGCCAGCAGTTACGGGCTAGCGGGAGCCTCGTACGAGCAGTACTTC.

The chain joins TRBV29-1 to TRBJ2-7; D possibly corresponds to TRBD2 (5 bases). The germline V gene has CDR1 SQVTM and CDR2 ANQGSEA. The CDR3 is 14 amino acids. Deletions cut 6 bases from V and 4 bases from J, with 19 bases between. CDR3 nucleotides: TGCAGCGTCGGTGGAAACAGCGGATTATACGAGCAGTACTTC. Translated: CSVGGNSGLYEQYF.

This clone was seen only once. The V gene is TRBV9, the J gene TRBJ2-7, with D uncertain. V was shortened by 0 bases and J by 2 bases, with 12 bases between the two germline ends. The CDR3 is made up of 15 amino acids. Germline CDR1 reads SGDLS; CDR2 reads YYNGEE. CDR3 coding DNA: TGTGCCAGCAGCGTAGCTGATGGCAGGACCTACGAGCAGTACTTC. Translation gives CASSVADGRTYEQYF.

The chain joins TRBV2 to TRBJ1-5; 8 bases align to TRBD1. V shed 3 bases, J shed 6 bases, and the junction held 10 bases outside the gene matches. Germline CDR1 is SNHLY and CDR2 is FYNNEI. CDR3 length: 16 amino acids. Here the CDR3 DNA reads TGTGCCAGCAGTGATATGGACAGGGCTGGGGCTCAGCCCCAGCATTTT. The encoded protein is CASSDMDRAGAQPQHF.

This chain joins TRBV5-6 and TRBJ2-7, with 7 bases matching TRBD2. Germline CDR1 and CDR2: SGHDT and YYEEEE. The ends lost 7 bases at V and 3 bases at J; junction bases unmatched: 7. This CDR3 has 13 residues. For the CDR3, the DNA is TGTGCCAGCGGGGTGGGGGGGGGCTACGAGCAGTACTTC. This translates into CASGVGGGYEQYF. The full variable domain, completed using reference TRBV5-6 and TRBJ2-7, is DAGVTQSPTHLIKTRGQQVTLRCSPKSGHDTVSWYQQALGQGPQFIFQYYEEEERQRGNFPDRFSGHQFPNYSSELNVNALLLGDSALYLCASGVGGGYEQYFGPGTRLTVT.

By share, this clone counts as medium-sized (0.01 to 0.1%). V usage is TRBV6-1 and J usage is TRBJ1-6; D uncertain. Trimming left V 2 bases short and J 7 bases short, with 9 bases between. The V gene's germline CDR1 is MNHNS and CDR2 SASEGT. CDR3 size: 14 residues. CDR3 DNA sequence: TGTGCCAGCAGTGAACTCCTGGAGAATTCACCCCTCCACTTT. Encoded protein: CASSELLENSPLHF.

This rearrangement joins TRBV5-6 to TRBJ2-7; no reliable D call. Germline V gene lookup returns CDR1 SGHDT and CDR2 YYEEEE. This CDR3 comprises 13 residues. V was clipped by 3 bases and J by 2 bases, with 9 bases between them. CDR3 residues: CASSSSLTYEQYF. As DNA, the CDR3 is TGTGCCAGCAGCTCGTCCCTAACCTACGAGCAGTACTTC.

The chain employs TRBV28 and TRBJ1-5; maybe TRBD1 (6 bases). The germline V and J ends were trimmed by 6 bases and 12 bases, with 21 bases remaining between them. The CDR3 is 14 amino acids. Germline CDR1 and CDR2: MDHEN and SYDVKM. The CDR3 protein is CASRNPGHRNVQHF. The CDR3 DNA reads TGTGCCAGCAGAAATCCGGGACACCGGAACGTCCAGCATTTT. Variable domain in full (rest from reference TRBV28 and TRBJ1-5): DVKVTQSSRYLVKRTGEKVFLECVQDMDHENMFWYRQDPGLGLRLIYFSYDVKMKEKGDIPEGYSVSREKKERFSLILESASTNQTSMYLCASRNPGHRNVQHFGDGTRLSIL.